Listed below are T cell receptor beta chains from one sample, sequenced in a study of cytomegalovirus exposure and HLA in healthy donors. The table came from immunoSEQ multiplex PCR; TCRdb's copy has only in-frame clones and leaves some out. The sample totals 30,000 to 35,000 clones; its top ten clones hold 3.5% to 5%. Sequencing input: PBMCs. The receptors come from a woman aged 40 to 50 in good health and CMV-seropositive. Both conserved end residues are part of each CDR3. Each record gives: D gene, J gene, V gene, CDR3 protein, CDR3 DNA. The D gene is left open where the match is weak.

d_gene: -
j_gene: TRBJ2-3
v_gene: TRBV6-5
CDR3aa: CASSKGDTQYF
CDR3nt: TGTGCCAGCAGCAAGGGGGATACGCAGTATTTT

d_gene: -
j_gene: TRBJ2-1
v_gene: TRBV29-1
CDR3aa: CSVTGPSRNEQFF
CDR3nt: TGCAGCGTTACAGGGCCCAGCCGCAATGAGCAGTTCTTC

d_gene: -
j_gene: TRBJ2-7
v_gene: TRBV19
CDR3aa: CASSIDRDWGYEQYF
CDR3nt: TGTGCCAGTAGTATTGACCGGGACTGGGGCTACGAGCAGTACTTC

d_gene: -
j_gene: TRBJ1-2
v_gene: TRBV6-5
CDR3aa: CASSYVVGFYGYTF
CDR3nt: TGTGCCAGCAGTTACGTCGTTGGCTTCTATGGCTACACCTTC

d_gene: TRBD1
j_gene: TRBJ1-5
v_gene: TRBV5-1
CDR3aa: CASSQGAEGQPQHF
CDR3nt: TGCGCCAGCAGCCAGGGGGCAGAGGGGCAGCCCCAGCATTTT

d_gene: TRBD2
j_gene: TRBJ2-4
v_gene: TRBV18
CDR3aa: CASSPGTSGSYTKNIQYF
CDR3nt: TGTGCCAGCTCACCAGGGACTAGCGGGAGTTATACCAAAAACATTCAGTACTTC

d_gene: TRBD1
j_gene: TRBJ2-7
v_gene: TRBV6-5
CDR3aa: CASSFGDSLAYEQYF
CDR3nt: TGTGCCAGCAGTTTTGGGGACAGCCTCGCCTACGAGCAGTACTTC

d_gene: -
j_gene: TRBJ2-1
v_gene: TRBV4-3
CDR3aa: CASSQDRGTDDNEQFF
CDR3nt: TGCGCCAGCAGCCAAGATCGCGGGACGGACGACAATGAGCAGTTCTTC

d_gene: -
j_gene: TRBJ1-6
v_gene: TRBV30
CDR3aa: CAWSEGHWDNSPLHF
CDR3nt: TGTGCCTGGAGTGAAGGACATTGGGATAATTCACCCCTCCACTTT

d_gene: -
j_gene: TRBJ2-2
v_gene: TRBV6-5
CDR3aa: CASREKGAGELFF
CDR3nt: TGTGCCAGCAGGGAGAAAGGAGCCGGGGAGCTGTTTTTT

d_gene: -
j_gene: TRBJ2-4
v_gene: TRBV2
CDR3aa: CVTAEGPGYIQYF
CDR3nt: TGTGTCACAGCCGAAGGGCCGGGATACATTCAGTACTTC

d_gene: TRBD1
j_gene: TRBJ2-2
v_gene: TRBV5-1
CDR3aa: CASSSGTGVVSGELFF
CDR3nt: TGCGCCAGCAGCTCTGGGACAGGGGTGGTTTCCGGGGAGCTGTTTTTT

d_gene: TRBD1
j_gene: TRBJ1-2
v_gene: TRBV2
CDR3aa: CASSRDRDGYTF
CDR3nt: TGTGCCAGCAGTCGAGACAGGGATGGCTACACCTTC

d_gene: -
j_gene: TRBJ1-3
v_gene: TRBV4-2
CDR3aa: CASSLPQSGNTIYF
CDR3nt: TGTGCCAGCAGCCTTCCACAATCTGGAAACACCATATATTTT

d_gene: TRBD2
j_gene: TRBJ2-3
v_gene: TRBV27
CDR3aa: CASSFRLAGDADKQYF
CDR3nt: TGTGCCAGCAGTTTCAGACTAGCGGGAGATGCAGATAAGCAGTATTTT

d_gene: TRBD1
j_gene: TRBJ1-1
v_gene: TRBV10-1
CDR3aa: CASSRGQGANTEAFF
CDR3nt: TGCGCCAGCAGCAGGGGACAGGGGGCGAACACTGAAGCTTTCTTT

d_gene: TRBD2
j_gene: TRBJ2-7
v_gene: TRBV30
CDR3aa: CAWSRLAGFYEQYF
CDR3nt: TGTGCCTGGAGCCGGTTAGCGGGTTTCTACGAGCAGTACTTC

d_gene: TRBD1
j_gene: TRBJ1-4
v_gene: TRBV27
CDR3aa: CASSPDRGVVEKLFF
CDR3nt: TGTGCCAGCAGCCCAGACAGGGGAGTAGTTGAAAAACTGTTTTTT

d_gene: -
j_gene: TRBJ2-7
v_gene: TRBV4-3
CDR3aa: CASSQEIASYEQYF
CDR3nt: TGCGCCAGCAGCCAAGAGATAGCTTCCTACGAGCAGTACTTC

d_gene: -
j_gene: TRBJ2-3
v_gene: TRBV6-6
CDR3aa: CASSYSTAGSDTQYF
CDR3nt: TGTGCCAGCAGTTACTCGACAGCCGGGTCAGATACGCAGTATTTT

d_gene: TRBD2
j_gene: TRBJ2-2
v_gene: TRBV5-6
CDR3aa: CASSFLRGLAGDTGELFF
CDR3nt: TGTGCCAGCAGCTTCCTCCGGGGACTAGCGGGAGATACCGGGGAGCTGTTTTTT

d_gene: TRBD1
j_gene: TRBJ1-1
v_gene: TRBV30
CDR3aa: CAWSVPDRGFSEAFF
CDR3nt: TGTGCCTGGAGTGTACCGGACAGGGGTTTCTCTGAAGCTTTCTTT

d_gene: -
j_gene: TRBJ2-7
v_gene: TRBV11-2
CDR3aa: CASSLGSMGGEQYF
CDR3nt: TGTGCCAGCAGCTTAGGATCGATGGGGGGCGAGCAGTACTTC

d_gene: -
j_gene: TRBJ1-3
v_gene: TRBV4-1
CDR3aa: CASSQGGVGDGTIYF
CDR3nt: TGCGCCAGCAGCCAAGGGGGTGTGGGAGATGGCACCATATATTTT

d_gene: TRBD1
j_gene: TRBJ1-6
v_gene: TRBV5-8
CDR3aa: CASSLGQGGNSPLHF
CDR3nt: TGTGCCAGCAGCTTGGGACAGGGCGGTAATTCACCCCTCCACTTT

d_gene: -
j_gene: TRBJ2-5
v_gene: TRBV5-1
CDR3aa: CASSWSQGETQYF
CDR3nt: TGCGCCAGCAGCTGGTCTCAGGGAGAGACCCAGTACTTC

d_gene: TRBD2
j_gene: TRBJ2-2
v_gene: TRBV5-1
CDR3aa: CASSRAGVNTGELFF
CDR3nt: TGCGCCAGCAGCCGAGCGGGAGTGAACACCGGGGAGCTGTTTTTT

d_gene: TRBD1
j_gene: TRBJ2-7
v_gene: TRBV27
CDR3aa: CASGQGKVPYEQYF
CDR3nt: TGTGCCAGCGGACAGGGTAAAGTTCCCTACGAGCAGTACTTC

d_gene: TRBD2
j_gene: TRBJ2-1
v_gene: TRBV28
CDR3aa: CASSSGGREVYNEQFF
CDR3nt: TGTGCCAGCAGTTCCGGCGGGCGGGAGGTCTACAATGAGCAGTTCTTC

d_gene: -
j_gene: TRBJ1-1
v_gene: TRBV6-5
CDR3aa: CASSYPPGVGTEDFF
CDR3nt: TGTGCCAGCAGTTACCCCCCAGGGGTGGGCACTGAAGATTTCTTT

d_gene: -
j_gene: TRBJ1-2
v_gene: TRBV4-1
CDR3aa: CASSQEAGLGYGYTF
CDR3nt: TGCGCCAGCAGCCAAGAAGCGGGTCTTGGCTATGGCTACACCTTC

d_gene: TRBD1
j_gene: TRBJ1-2
v_gene: TRBV28
CDR3aa: CASSFPQQGVYGYTF
CDR3nt: TGTGCCAGCAGTTTTCCCCAACAGGGGGTCTATGGCTACACCTTC

d_gene: -
j_gene: TRBJ2-7
v_gene: TRBV30
CDR3aa: CAWARSSGDEQYF
CDR3nt: TGTGCCTGGGCCAGATCATCAGGCGACGAGCAGTACTTC

d_gene: TRBD1
j_gene: TRBJ1-5
v_gene: TRBV18
CDR3aa: CASSKDRSNQPQHF
CDR3nt: TGTGCCAGCTCAAAGGACAGGAGCAATCAGCCCCAGCATTTT

d_gene: -
j_gene: TRBJ1-2
v_gene: TRBV4-2
CDR3aa: CASSQPPGVGGYTF
CDR3nt: TGTGCCAGCAGCCAACCTCCGGGGGTGGGCGGCTACACCTTC

d_gene: -
j_gene: TRBJ2-3
v_gene: TRBV25-1
CDR3aa: CASSDTGSTDTQYF
CDR3nt: TGTGCCAGCAGTGATACCGGGAGCACAGATACGCAGTATTTT

d_gene: -
j_gene: TRBJ1-5
v_gene: TRBV7-6
CDR3aa: CASSLWTKPGDQPQHF
CDR3nt: TGTGCCAGCAGCTTATGGACGAAACCGGGGGATCAGCCCCAGCATTTT

d_gene: -
j_gene: TRBJ2-2
v_gene: TRBV5-4
CDR3aa: CASSLYRGANTGELFF
CDR3nt: TGTGCCAGCAGCTTGTATAGAGGCGCGAACACCGGGGAGCTGTTTTTT

d_gene: TRBD1
j_gene: TRBJ2-7
v_gene: TRBV19
CDR3aa: CASSIGTGAYEQYF
CDR3nt: TGTGCCAGTAGTATCGGGACAGGAGCCTACGAGCAGTACTTC

d_gene: TRBD2
j_gene: TRBJ2-1
v_gene: TRBV7-9
CDR3aa: CASSPGLAGYNEQFF
CDR3nt: TGTGCCAGCAGCCCCGGACTAGCGGGATACAATGAGCAGTTCTTC

d_gene: -
j_gene: TRBJ1-5
v_gene: TRBV18
CDR3aa: CASSRGGGNQPQHF
CDR3nt: TGTGCCAGCTCACGAGGGGGAGGCAATCAGCCCCAGCATTTT

d_gene: TRBD2
j_gene: TRBJ2-7
v_gene: TRBV4-2
CDR3aa: CASSQVYRLKAKSGGAYEQYF
CDR3nt: TGTGCCAGCAGCCAAGTTTACCGTCTAAAAGCTAAGTCGGGGGGTGCCTACGAGCAGTACTTC

d_gene: TRBD2
j_gene: TRBJ2-7
v_gene: TRBV7-6
CDR3aa: CASSSTSGRRGEQYF
CDR3nt: TGTGCCAGCAGCTCGACTAGCGGGAGGCGTGGGGAGCAGTACTTC

d_gene: TRBD2
j_gene: TRBJ2-2
v_gene: TRBV6-5
CDR3aa: CASRAGGYTGELFF
CDR3nt: TGTGCCAGCAGGGCGGGAGGGTACACCGGGGAGCTGTTTTTT

d_gene: -
j_gene: TRBJ1-5
v_gene: TRBV6-1
CDR3aa: CASSGEMDQPQHF
CDR3nt: TGTGCCAGCTCCGGAGAAATGGATCAGCCCCAGCATTTT

d_gene: -
j_gene: TRBJ2-1
v_gene: TRBV6-5
CDR3aa: CASNPQGKNEQFF
CDR3nt: TGTGCCAGCAACCCGCAGGGGAAAAATGAGCAGTTCTTC

d_gene: -
j_gene: TRBJ1-1
v_gene: TRBV27
CDR3aa: CASRQGLAGGTEAFF
CDR3nt: TGTGCCAGCAGACAGGGCCTGGCGGGGGGCACTGAAGCTTTCTTT

d_gene: TRBD2
j_gene: TRBJ2-3
v_gene: TRBV11-2
CDR3aa: CASSLGLAGVIGGDTQYF
CDR3nt: TGTGCCAGCAGCTTGGGACTAGCGGGAGTTATTGGAGGCGATACGCAGTATTTT

d_gene: TRBD1
j_gene: TRBJ2-4
v_gene: TRBV7-2
CDR3aa: CASSLDKRTGRNIQYF
CDR3nt: TGTGCCAGCAGCTTAGACAAGAGGACAGGGCGAAACATTCAGTACTTC